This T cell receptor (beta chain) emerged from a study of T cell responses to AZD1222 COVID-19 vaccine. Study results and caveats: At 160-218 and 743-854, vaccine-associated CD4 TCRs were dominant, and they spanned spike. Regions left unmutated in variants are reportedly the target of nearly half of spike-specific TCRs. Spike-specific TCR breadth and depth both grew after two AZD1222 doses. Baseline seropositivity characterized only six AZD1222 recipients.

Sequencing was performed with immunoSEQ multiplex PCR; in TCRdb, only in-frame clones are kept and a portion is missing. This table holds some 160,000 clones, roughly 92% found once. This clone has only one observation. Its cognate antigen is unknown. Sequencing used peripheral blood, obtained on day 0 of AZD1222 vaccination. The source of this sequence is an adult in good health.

The CDR3, as DNA: TGCGCCAGCAGCCAAGTCCCACAGGGGATCAGCCCCCAGCATTTT. As protein: CASSQVPQGISPQHF. The rearrangement uses TRBV4-1 and TRBJ1-5; 7 positions agree with TRBD1. CDR3 length: 15 amino acids. V trimming: 1 base; J trimming: 10 bases; junction bases outside the gene matches: 10. Germline CDR1 MGHRA, CDR2 YSYEKL.